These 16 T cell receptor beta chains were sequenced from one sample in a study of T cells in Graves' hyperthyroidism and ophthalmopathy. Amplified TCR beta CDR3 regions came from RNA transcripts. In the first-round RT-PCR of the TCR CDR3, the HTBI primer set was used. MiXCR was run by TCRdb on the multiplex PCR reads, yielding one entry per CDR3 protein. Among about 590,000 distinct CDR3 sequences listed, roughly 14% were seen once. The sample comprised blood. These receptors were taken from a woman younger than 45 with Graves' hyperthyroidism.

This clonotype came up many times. This chain's CDR3 is CSVQTLTSREQYF. In nucleotides, the CDR3 is TGCAGCGTACAAACCCTGACTAGCCGCGAGCAGTACTTC. The chain couples TRBV29-1 to TRBJ2-7; the match to TRBD2 covers 7 bases. CDR1 and CDR2 (germline): SQVTM, ANQGSEA. Trimming removed 6 bases from V and 6 bases from J; junction bases left unmatched: 11. The CDR3 covers 13 residues.

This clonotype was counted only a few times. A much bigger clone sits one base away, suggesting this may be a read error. The CDR3 coding sequence is TGCGCCAGCAGCTCCGGGACTAGCGGGAGGGGCACAGATACGCAGTATTTT. This gives the protein CASSSGTSGRGTDTQYF. This chain joins TRBV10-2 and TRBJ2-3; the match to TRBD2 covers 16 bases. V was pared by 6 bases and J by 1 base, with 4 bases of the junction left unmatched. The CDR3 length is 17 residues. The germline V gene encodes CDR1 WSHSY and CDR2 SAAADI.

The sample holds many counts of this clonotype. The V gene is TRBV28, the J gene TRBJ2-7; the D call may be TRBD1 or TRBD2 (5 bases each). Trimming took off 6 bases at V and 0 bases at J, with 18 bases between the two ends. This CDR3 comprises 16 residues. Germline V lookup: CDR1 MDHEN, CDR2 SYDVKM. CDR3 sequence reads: CASRRGARISSYEQYF. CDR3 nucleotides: TGTGCCAGCAGAAGAGGGGCCCGCATCAGCTCCTACGAGCAGTACTTC.

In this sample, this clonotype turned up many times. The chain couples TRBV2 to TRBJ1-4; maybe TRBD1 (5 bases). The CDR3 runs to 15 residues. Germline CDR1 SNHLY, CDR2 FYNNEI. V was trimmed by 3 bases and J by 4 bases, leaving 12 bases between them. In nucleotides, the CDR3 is TGTGCCAGCAGTGATGTACTCCAGGGTAATGAAAAACTGTTTTTT. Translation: CASSDVLQGNEKLFF.

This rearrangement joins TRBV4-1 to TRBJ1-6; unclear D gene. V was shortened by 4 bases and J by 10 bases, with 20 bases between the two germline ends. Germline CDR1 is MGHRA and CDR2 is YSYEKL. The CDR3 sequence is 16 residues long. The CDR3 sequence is CASSPGRRSNDSPLHF. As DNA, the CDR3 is TGCGCCAGCAGCCCCGGTAGGCGGAGCAACGACTCACCCCTCCACTTT.

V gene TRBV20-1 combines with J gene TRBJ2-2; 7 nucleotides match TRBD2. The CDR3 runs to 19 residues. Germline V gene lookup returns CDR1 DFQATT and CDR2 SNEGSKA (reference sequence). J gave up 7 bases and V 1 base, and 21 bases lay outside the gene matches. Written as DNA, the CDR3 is TGCAGTGCTAGAGCCCCCCCGGGACTGCCCCAACGGGGGGACGGGGAGCTGTTTTTT. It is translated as CSARAPPGLPQRGDGELFF.

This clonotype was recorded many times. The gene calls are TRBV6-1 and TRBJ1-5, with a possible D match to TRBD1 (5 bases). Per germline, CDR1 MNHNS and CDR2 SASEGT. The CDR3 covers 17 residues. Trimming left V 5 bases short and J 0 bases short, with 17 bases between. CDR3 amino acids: CASSSGAQLYSNQPQHF. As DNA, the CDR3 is TGTGCCAGCAGTTCCGGGGCACAGCTTTATAGCAATCAGCCCCAGCATTTT.

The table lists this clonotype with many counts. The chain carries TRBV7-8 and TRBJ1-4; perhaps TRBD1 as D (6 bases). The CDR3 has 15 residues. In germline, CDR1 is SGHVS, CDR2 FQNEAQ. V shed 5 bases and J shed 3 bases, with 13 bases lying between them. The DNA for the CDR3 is TGTGCCAGCAGCATTCAGGGGAGGCCTAATGAAAAACTGTTTTTT. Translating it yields CASSIQGRPNEKLFF.

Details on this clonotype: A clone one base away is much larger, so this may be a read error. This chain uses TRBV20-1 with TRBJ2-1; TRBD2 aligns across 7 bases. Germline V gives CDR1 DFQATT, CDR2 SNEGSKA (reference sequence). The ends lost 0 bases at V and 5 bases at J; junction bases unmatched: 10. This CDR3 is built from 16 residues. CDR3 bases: TGCAGTGCTAGAGATTATGCGGGAGAATCCCACAATGAGCAGTTCTTC. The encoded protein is CSARDYAGESHNEQFF.

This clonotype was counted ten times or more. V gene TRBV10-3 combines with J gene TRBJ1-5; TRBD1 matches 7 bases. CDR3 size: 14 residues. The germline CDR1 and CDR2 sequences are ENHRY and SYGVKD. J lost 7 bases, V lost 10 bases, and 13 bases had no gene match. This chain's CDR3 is CATSRDRVEQPQHF. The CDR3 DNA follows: TGTGCCACAAGCCGCGACAGGGTGGAACAGCCCCAGCATTTT.

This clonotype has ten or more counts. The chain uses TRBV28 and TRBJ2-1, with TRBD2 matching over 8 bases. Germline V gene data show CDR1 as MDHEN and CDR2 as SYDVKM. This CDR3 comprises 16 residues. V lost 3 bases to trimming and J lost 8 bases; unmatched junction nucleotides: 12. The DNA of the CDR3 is TGTGCCAGCAGTTTTACTAGCGGCCTCCAGACGGATGAGCAGTTCTTC. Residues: CASSFTSGLQTDEQFF.

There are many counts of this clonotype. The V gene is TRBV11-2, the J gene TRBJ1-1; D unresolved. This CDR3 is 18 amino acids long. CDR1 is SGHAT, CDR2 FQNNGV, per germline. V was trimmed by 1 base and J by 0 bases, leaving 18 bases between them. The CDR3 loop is CASSLGRLFRRLNTEAFF. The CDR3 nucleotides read TGTGCCAGCAGCTTAGGACGGTTGTTTCGGAGACTGAACACTGAAGCTTTCTTT.

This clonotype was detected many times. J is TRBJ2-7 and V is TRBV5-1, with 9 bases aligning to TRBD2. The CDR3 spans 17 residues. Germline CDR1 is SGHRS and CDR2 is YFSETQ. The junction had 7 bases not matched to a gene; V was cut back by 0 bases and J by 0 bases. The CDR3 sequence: CASSLDGLAGHSYEQYF. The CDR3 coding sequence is TGCGCCAGCAGCTTGGATGGGCTAGCGGGGCACTCCTACGAGCAGTACTTC.

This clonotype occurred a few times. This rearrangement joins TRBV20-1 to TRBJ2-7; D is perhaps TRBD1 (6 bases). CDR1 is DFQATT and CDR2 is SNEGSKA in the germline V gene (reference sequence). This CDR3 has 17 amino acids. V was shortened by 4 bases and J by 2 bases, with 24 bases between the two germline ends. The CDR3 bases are TGCAGTGCTATATCGTTAAGGGGGATGGGGCAGACCTACGAGCAGTACTTC. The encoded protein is CSAISLRGMGQTYEQYF.

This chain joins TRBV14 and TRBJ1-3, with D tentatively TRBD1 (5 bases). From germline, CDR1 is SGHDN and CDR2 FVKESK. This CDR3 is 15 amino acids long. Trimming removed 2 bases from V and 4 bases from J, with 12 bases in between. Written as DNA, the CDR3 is TGTGCCAGCAGCCAACAGGACATCGCCGGAAACACCATATATTTT. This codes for CASSQQDIAGNTIYF.

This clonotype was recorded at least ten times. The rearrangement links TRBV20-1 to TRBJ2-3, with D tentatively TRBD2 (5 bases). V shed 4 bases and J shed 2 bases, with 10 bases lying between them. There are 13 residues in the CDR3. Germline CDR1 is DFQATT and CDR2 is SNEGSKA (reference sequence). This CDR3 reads CSATMTTTDTQYF. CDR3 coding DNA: TGCAGTGCTACAATGACTACCACAGATACGCAGTATTTT.